This TCR beta chain was retrieved from a study of Tregs in tolerant kidney transplant recipients. Produced via immunoSEQ multiplex PCR; TCRdb's table is partial and in-frame only. The table has 90,000 to 120,000 clones, 90% seen once; the top ten hold 0.34%. The V segment lost 9 bases and the J segment 0 bases; nucleotides outside the gene matches: 17. The CDR3 totals 18 residues. The chain is built from TRBV5-3 and TRBJ2-1; 8 nucleotides agree with TRBD2. TRBV5-3 qualifies as an ORF whose function is uncertain. The sample was CD4+ T cells from blood, taken before the transplant. This clonotype was sampled from a human donor who received a combined kidney and bone marrow transplant. The CDR3 spells CATSAGRGAPSSYNEQFF. CDR3 DNA sequence: TGTGCCACCAGTGCGGGGCGGGGGGCCCCGAGCTCCTACAATGAGCAGTTCTTC.